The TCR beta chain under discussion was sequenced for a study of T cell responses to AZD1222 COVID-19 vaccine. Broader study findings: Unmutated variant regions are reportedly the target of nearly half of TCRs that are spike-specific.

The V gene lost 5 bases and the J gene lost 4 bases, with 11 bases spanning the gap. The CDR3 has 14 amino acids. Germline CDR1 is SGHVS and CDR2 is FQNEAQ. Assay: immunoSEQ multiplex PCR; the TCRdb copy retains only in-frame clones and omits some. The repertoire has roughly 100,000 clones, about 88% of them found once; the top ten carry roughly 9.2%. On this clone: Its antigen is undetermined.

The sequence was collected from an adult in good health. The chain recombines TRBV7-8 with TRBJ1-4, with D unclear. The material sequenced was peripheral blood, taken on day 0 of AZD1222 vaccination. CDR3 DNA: TGTGCCAGCAGCCCCCCGGGGATTAATGAAAAACTGTTTTTT. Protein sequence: CASSPPGINEKLFF. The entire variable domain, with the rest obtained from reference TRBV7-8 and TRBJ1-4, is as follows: GAGVSQSPRYKVAKRGQDVALRCDPISGHVSLFWYQQALGQGPEFLTYFQNEAQLDKSGLPSDRFFAERPEGSVSTLKIQRTQQEDSAVYLCASSPPGINEKLFFGSGTQLSVL.